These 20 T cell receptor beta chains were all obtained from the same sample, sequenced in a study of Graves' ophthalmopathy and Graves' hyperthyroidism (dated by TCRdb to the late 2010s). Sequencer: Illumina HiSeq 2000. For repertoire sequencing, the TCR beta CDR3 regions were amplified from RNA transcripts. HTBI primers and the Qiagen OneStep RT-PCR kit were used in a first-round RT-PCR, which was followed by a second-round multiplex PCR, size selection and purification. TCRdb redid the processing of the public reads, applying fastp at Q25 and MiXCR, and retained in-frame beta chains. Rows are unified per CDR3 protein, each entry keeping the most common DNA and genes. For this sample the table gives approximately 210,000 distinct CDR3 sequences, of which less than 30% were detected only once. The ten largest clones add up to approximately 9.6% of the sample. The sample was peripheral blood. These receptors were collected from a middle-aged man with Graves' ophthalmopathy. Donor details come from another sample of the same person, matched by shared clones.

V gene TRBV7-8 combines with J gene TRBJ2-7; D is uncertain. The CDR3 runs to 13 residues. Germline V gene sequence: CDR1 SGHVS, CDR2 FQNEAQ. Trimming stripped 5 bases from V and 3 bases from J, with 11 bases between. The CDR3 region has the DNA TGTGCCAGCAGCCCACAGAGGCACTACGAGCAGTACTTC. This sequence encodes CASSPQRHYEQYF.

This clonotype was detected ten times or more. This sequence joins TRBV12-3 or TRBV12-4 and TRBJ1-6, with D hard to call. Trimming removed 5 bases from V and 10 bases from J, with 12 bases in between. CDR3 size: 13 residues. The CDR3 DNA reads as TGTGCCAGCAGTAAAGATGTGGGGTCACCCCTCCACTTT. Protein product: CASSKDVGSPLHF.

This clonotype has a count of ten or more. This CDR3 is CSVELGNYGYTF. The CDR3 region has the DNA TGCAGCGTTGAACTCGGGAACTATGGCTACACCTTC. This chain links TRBV29-1 with TRBJ1-2; D is uncertain. The CDR3 runs to 12 residues. Germline CDR1 reads SQVTM; CDR2 reads ANQGSEA. V lost 2 bases, J lost 2 bases, and 6 bases lay in between.

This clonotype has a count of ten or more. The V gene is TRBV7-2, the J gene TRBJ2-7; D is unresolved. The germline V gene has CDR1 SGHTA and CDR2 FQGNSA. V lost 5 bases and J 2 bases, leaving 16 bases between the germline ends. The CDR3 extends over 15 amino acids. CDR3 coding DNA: TGTGCCAGCAGCCCCCAACAGTCCTCGCCCTACGAGCAGTACTTC. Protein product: CASSPQQSSPYEQYF. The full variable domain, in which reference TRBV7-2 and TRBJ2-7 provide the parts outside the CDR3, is GAGVSQSPSNKVTEKGKDVELRCDPISGHTALYWYRQSLGQGLEFLIYFQGNSAPDKSGLPSDRFSAERTGGSVSTLTIQRTQQEDSAVYLCASSPQQSSPYEQYFGPGTRLTVT.

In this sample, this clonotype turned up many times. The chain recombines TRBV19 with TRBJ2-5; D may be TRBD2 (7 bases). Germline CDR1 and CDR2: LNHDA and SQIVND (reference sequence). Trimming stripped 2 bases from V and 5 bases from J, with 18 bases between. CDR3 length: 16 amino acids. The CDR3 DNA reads TGTGCCAGTAGTATACGCCTAGGGGGGGCGTCGGAGACCCAGTACTTC. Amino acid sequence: CASSIRLGGASETQYF.

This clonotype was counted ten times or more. The CDR3 sequence: CASSPPLYGELFF. CDR3 nucleotide sequence: TGTGCCAGCAGCCCCCCCCTTTACGGGGAGCTGTTTTTT. The rearrangement joins TRBV7-2 to TRBJ2-2; D is unclear. The germline gives CDR1 SGHTA, CDR2 FQGNSA. V lost 5 bases and J lost 7, with 11 bases in between. This CDR3 is built from 13 residues.

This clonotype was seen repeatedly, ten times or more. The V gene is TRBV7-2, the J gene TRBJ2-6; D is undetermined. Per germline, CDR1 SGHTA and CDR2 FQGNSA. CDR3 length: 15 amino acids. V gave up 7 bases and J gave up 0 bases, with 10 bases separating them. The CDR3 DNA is TGTGCCAGCAACCCCCCAGCCTCTGGGGCCAACGTCCTGACTTTC. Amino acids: CASNPPASGANVLTF.

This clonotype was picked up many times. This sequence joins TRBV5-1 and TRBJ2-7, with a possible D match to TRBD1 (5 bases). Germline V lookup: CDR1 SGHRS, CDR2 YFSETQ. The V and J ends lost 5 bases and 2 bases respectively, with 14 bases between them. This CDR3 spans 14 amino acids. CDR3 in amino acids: CASSFFAGTYEQYF. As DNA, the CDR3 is TGCGCCAGCAGTTTTTTCGCAGGGACCTACGAGCAGTACTTC.

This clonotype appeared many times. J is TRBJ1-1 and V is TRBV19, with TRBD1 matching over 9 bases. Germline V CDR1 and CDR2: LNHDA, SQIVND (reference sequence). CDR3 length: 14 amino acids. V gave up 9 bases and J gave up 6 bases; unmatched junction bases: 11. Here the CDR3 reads CASKGDRDRAEAFF. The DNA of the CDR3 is TGTGCCAGCAAGGGGGACAGGGATAGGGCTGAAGCTTTCTTT.

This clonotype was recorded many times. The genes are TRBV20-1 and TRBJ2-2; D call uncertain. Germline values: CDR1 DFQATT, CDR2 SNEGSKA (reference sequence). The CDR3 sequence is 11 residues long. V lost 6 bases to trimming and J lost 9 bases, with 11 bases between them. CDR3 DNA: TGCAGTGCAATCTTGCGGAGGGAGCTGTTTTTT. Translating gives CSAILRRELFF.

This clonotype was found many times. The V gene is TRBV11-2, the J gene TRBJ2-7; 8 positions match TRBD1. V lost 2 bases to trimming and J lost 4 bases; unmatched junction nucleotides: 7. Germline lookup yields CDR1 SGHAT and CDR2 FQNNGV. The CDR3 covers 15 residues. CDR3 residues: CASSLHLQGAYEQYF. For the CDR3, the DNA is TGTGCCAGCAGCTTACACCTGCAGGGGGCTTACGAGCAGTACTTC.

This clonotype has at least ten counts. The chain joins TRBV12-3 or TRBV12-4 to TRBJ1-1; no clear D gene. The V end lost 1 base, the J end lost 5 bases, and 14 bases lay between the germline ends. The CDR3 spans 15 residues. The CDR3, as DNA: TGTGCCAGCAGTTTAGACCCCCAGACTGGTACTGAAGCTTTCTTT. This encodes CASSLDPQTGTEAFF.

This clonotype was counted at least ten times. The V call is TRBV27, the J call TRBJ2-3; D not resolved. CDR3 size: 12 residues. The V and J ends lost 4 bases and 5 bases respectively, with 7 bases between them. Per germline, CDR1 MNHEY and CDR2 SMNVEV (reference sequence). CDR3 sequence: CASSSYGDTQYF. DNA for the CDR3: TGTGCCAGCAGTTCCTATGGAGATACGCAGTATTTT.

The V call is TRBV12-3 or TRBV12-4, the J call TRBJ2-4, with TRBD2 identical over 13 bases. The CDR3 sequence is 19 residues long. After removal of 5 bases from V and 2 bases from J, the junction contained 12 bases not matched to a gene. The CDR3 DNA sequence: TGTGCCAGCAGTCTCCGACTAGCGGGAGGCCCGGCACCCAAAAACATTCAGTACTTC. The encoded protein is CASSLRLAGGPAPKNIQYF.

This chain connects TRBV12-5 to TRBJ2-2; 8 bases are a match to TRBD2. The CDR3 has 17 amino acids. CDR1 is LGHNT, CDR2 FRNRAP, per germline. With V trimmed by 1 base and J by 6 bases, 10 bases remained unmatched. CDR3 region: CASGLAAGLVFSGELFF. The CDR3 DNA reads TGTGCTAGTGGTTTGGCGGCGGGACTAGTATTCTCCGGGGAGCTGTTTTTT.

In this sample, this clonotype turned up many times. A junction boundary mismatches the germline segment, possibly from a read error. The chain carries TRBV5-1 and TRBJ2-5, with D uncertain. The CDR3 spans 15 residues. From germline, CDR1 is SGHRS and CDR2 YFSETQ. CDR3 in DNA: TGCGCCAGCCGCTTGAAACCCGGATCCCAAGAGACCCAGTACTTC. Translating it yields CASRLKPGSQETQYF.

The CDR3: CASSEARDGFGYTF. DNA for the CDR3: TGTGCCAGCAGTGAAGCGAGAGATGGTTTTGGCTACACCTTC. The chain employs TRBV6-1 and TRBJ1-2, with D unresolved. CDR3 length equals 14 residues. The ends were cut back, 0 bases at V and 7 bases at J, with 12 bases in the middle. The germline gives CDR1 MNHNS, CDR2 SASEGT.

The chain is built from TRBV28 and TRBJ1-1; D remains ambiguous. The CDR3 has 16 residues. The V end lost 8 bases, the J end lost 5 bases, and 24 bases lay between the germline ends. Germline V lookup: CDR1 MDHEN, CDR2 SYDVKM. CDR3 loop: CASCHRGMGFGTEAFF. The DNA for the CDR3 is TGTGCCAGCTGTCACCGGGGAATGGGGTTCGGGACTGAAGCTTTCTTT.

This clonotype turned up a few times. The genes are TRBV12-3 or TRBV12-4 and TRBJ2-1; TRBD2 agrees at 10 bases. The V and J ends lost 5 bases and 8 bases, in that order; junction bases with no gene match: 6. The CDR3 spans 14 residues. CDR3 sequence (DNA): TGTGCCAGCAGTCCTAGCGGGAGCGCTGATGAGCAGTTCTTC. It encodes CASSPSGSADEQFF.

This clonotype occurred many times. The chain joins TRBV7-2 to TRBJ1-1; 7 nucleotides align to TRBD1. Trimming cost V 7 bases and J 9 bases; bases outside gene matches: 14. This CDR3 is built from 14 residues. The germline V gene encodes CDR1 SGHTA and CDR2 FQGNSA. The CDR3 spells CASTPRQGQGKAFF. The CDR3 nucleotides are TGTGCCAGCACCCCCCGACAGGGTCAAGGGAAAGCTTTCTTT.